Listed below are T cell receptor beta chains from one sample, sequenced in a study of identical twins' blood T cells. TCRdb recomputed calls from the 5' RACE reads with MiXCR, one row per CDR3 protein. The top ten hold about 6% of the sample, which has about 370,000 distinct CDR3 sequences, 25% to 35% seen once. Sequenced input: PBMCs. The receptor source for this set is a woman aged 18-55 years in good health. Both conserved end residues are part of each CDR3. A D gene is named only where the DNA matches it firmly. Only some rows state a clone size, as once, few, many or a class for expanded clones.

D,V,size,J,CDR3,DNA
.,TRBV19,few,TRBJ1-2,CASTDRANYGYTF,TGTGCCAGTACAGACAGAGCTAACTATGGCTACACCTTC
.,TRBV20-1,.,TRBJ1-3,CSARDIPSGNTIYF,TGCAGTGCTAGAGATATCCCCTCTGGAAACACCATATATTTT
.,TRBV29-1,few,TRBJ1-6,CSATVGHNSPLHF,TGCAGCGCTACCGTAGGTCATAATTCACCCCTCCACTTT
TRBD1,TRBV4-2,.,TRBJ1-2,CASSQGTGKGDGYTF,TGTGCCAGCAGCCAAGGGACAGGTAAAGGTGATGGCTACACCTTC
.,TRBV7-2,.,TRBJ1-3,CASSLNVGNTIYF,TGTGCCAGCAGCTTAAACGTCGGAAACACCATATATTTT
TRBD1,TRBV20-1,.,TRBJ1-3,CSASRQGTGNTIYF,TGCAGTGCTAGCCGACAGGGGACTGGAAACACCATATATTTT
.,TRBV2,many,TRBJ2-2,CASRTDLNTGELFF,TGTGCCAGCAGGACGGATTTAAACACCGGGGAGCTGTTTTTT
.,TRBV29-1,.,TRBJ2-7,CSVEDQTSRYEQYF,TGCAGCGTTGAAGATCAGACTAGTCGGTACGAGCAGTACTTC
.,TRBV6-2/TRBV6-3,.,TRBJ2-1,CASSNPRQGASGGSIYNEQFF,TGTGCCAGCAGTAACCCAAGACAGGGGGCTAGCGGGGGATCAATCTACAATGAGCAGTTCTTC
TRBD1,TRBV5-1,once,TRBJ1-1,CASSGGQGRYTEAFF,TGCGCCAGCAGCGGGGGACAGGGCCGTTACACTGAAGCTTTCTTT
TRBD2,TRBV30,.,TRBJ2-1,CAWGRLAGEQFF,TGTGCCTGGGGCCGACTAGCAGGTGAGCAGTTCTTC
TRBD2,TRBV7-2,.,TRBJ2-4,CASSLVSSGRSSKNIQYF,TGTGCCAGCAGCTTAGTTTCTAGCGGGAGAAGTTCCAAAAACATTCAGTACTTC
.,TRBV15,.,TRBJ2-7,CATSGDQFNEQYF,TGTGCCACCAGCGGTGACCAATTCAACGAGCAGTACTTC
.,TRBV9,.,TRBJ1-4,CASSPRWGLGEKLFF,TGTGCCAGCAGCCCCCGCTGGGGTCTGGGTGAAAAACTGTTTTTT
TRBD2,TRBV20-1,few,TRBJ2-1,CSARPLAGVYNEQFF,TGCAGTGCTAGACCACTAGCGGGGGTCTACAATGAGCAGTTCTTC
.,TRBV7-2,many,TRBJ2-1,CASSLSAGIYNEQFF,TGTGCCAGCAGCTTATCTGCGGGAATCTACAATGAGCAGTTCTTC
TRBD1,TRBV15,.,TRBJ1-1,CATSGQGLGTEAFF,TGCGCCACCAGCGGACAGGGTCTGGGCACTGAAGCTTTCTTT
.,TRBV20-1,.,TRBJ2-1,CSATFRDRDNEQFF,TGCAGTGCTACTTTCCGGGACCGCGACAATGAGCAGTTCTTC
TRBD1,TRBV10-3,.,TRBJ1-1,CAINERGTASTEAFF,TGTGCCATCAACGAGAGGGGGACAGCCAGCACTGAAGCTTTCTTT
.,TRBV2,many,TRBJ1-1,CASGYRAVNTEAFF,TGTGCCAGCGGCTACAGGGCGGTAAACACTGAAGCTTTCTTT
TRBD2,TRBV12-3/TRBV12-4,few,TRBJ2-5,CASSFTSGSGTQYF,TGTGCCAGCAGTTTTACTAGCGGGAGCGGGACCCAGTACTTC
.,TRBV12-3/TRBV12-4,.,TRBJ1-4,CASKTGEKLFF,TGTGCCAGCAAAACTGGCGAAAAACTGTTTTTT
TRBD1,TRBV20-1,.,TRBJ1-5,CSAIYRGPAQPQHF,TGCAGTGCTATTTACAGGGGTCCGGCTCAGCCCCAGCATTTT